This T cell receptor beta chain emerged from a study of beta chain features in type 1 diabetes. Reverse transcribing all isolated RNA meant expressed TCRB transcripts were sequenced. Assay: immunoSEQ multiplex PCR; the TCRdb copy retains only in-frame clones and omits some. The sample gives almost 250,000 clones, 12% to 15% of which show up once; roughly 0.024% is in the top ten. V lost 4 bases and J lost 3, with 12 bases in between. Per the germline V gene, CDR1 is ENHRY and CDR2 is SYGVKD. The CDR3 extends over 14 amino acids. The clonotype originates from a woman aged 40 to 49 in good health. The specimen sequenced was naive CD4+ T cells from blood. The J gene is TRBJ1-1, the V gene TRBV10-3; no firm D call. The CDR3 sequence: CAISAIIRDTEAFF. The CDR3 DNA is TGTGCCATCAGTGCTATAATCCGGGACACTGAAGCTTTCTTT.